The TCR beta chain described here comes from a study of blood T cell repertoires in COVID-19. Study at large: Samples representing acute and convalescent COVID-19 were sourced from the United States, Italy and Spain.

This CDR3 comprises 14 residues. Germline V gene lookup returns CDR1 SGHTA and CDR2 FQGNSA. Trimming left V 1 base short and J 4 bases short, with 11 bases between. Source study methods: Amplification with reference gene primers provided the estimates of nucleated cell counts. Sequenced by immunoSEQ multiplex PCR; TCRdb stores in-frame clones only, minus some. V and J calls plus clone size are reproduced from that table; the DNA served to infer D and trimming. Of approximately 200,000 clones listed, over 70% were seen once; the top ten hold roughly a sixth. The source is a man in his sixties with active or convalescent COVID-19. The chain is built from TRBV7-2 and TRBJ2-7; TRBD1 is a possible D gene (5 bases). Material: peripheral blood. The CDR3, as DNA: TGTGCCAGCAGCTTAGATTACAGGTCTTACGAGCAGTACTTC. The encoded protein is CASSLDYRSYEQYF.